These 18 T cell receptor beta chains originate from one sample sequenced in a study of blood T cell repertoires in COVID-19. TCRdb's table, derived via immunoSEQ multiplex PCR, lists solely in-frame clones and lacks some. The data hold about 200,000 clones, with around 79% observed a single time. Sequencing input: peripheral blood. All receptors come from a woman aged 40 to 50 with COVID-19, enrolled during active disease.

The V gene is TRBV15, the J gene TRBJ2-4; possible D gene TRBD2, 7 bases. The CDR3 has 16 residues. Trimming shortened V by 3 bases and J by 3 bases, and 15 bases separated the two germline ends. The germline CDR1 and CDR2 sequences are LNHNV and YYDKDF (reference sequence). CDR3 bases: TGTGCCACCAGCAGGGGAGGGGGGCCTGACAAAAACATTCAGTACTTC. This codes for CATSRGGGPDKNIQYF.

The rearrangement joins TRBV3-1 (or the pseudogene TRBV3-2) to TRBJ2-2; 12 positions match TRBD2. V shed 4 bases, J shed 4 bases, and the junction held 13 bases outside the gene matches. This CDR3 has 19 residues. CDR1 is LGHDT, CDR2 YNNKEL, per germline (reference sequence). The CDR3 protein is CASSPTWLAGGPGTGELFF. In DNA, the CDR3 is TGTGCCAGCAGCCCCACGTGGCTAGCGGGGGGGCCTGGCACCGGGGAGCTGTTTTTT.

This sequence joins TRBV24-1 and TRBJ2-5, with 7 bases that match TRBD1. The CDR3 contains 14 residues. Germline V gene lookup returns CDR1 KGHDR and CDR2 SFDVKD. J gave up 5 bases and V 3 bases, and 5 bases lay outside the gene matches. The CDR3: CATSDTGVGETQYF. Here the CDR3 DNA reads TGTGCCACCAGTGATACAGGGGTTGGGGAGACCCAGTACTTC.

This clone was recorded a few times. The CDR3 DNA reads as TGTGCCAGCAGCGGACAGGGGCAAAACATTCAGTACTTC. Protein: CASSGQGQNIQYF. The V gene is TRBV12-3 or TRBV12-4, the J gene TRBJ2-4, with TRBD1 identical over 9 bases. J gave up 5 bases and V 6 bases, and 2 bases lay outside the gene matches. This CDR3 is 13 amino acids long.

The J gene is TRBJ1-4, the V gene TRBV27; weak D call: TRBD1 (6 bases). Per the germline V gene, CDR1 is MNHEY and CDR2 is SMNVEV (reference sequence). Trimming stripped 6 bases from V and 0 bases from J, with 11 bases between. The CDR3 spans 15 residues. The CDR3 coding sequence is TGTGCCAGCAGAAACAGGGCTACAACTAATGAAAAACTGTTTTTT. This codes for CASRNRATTNEKLFF.

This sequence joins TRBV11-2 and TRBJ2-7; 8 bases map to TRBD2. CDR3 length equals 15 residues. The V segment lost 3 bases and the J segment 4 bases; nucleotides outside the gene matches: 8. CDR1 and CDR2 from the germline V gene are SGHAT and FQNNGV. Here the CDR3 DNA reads TGTGCCAGCAGCTTGGGAAGCGGGAGTCTTTACGAGCAGTACTTC. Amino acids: CASSLGSGSLYEQYF.

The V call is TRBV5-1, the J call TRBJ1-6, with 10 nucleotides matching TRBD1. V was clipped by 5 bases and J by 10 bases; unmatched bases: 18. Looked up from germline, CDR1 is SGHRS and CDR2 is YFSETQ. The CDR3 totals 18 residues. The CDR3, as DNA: TGCGCCAGCAGGCAACGACCGGGACAGGGGATTGTAGGCTCACCCCTCCACTTT. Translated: CASRQRPGQGIVGSPLHF. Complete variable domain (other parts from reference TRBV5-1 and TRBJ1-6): KAGVTQTPRYLIKTRGQQVTLSCSPISGHRSVSWYQQTPGQGLQFLFEYFSETQRNKGNFPGRFSGRQFSNSRSEMNVSTLELGDSALYLCASRQRPGQGIVGSPLHFGNGTRLTVT.

The CDR3 region has the DNA TGTGCCAGCAGCCACCTCGGACGGGAAAATGAAAAACTGTTTTTT. Its translation is CASSHLGRENEKLFF. The chain links TRBV14 to TRBJ1-4; D remains ambiguous. The germline gives CDR1 SGHDN, CDR2 FVKESK. This CDR3 is built from 15 residues. V lost 3 bases and J lost 5, with 13 bases in between.

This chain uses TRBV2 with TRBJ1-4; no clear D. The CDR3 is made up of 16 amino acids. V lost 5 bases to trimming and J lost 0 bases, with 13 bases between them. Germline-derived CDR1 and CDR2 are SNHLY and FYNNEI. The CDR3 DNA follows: TGTGCCAGCAGTCTTCAGAAACCTGCAACTAATGAAAAACTGTTTTTT. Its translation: CASSLQKPATNEKLFF.

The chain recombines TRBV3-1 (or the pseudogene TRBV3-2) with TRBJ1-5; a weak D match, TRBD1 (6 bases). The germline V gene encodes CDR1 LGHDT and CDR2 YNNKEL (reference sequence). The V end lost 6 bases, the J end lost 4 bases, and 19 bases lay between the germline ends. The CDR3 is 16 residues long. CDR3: CASSSRGIGENQPQHF. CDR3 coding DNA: TGTGCCAGCAGTTCAAGGGGGATTGGGGAAAATCAGCCCCAGCATTTT.

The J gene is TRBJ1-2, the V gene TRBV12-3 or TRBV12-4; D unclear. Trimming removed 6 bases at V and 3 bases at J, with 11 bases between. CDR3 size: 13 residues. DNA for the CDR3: TGTGCCAGCAGGAGGACTGGGGACTATGGCTACACCTTC. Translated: CASRRTGDYGYTF.

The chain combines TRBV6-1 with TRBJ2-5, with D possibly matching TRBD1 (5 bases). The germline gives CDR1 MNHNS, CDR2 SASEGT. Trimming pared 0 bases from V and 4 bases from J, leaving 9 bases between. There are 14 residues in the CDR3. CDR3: CASSEAQGIETQYF. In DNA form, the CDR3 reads TGTGCCAGCAGTGAAGCGCAGGGTATAGAGACCCAGTACTTC.

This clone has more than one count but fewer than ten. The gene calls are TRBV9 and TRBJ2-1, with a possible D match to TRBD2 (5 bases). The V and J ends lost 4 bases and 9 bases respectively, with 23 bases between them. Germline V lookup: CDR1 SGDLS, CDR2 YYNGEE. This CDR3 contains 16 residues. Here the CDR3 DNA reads TGTGCCAGCAGCTCTCGGGAAACTAACGCGCATACTGAGCAGTTCTTC. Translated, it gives CASSSRETNAHTEQFF.

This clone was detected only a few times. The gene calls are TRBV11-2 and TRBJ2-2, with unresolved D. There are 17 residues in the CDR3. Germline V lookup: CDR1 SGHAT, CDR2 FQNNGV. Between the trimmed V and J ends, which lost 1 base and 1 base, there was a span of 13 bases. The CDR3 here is CASSLGGGLLNTGELFF. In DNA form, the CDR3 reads TGTGCCAGCAGCTTAGGAGGCGGCCTACTGAACACCGGGGAGCTGTTTTTT. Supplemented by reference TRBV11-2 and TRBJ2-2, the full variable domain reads EAGVAQSPRYKIIEKRQSVAFWCNPISGHATLYWYQQILGQGPKLLIQFQNNGVVDDSQLPKDRFSAERLKGVDSTLKIQPAKLEDSAVYLCASSLGGGLLNTGELFFGEGSRLTVL.

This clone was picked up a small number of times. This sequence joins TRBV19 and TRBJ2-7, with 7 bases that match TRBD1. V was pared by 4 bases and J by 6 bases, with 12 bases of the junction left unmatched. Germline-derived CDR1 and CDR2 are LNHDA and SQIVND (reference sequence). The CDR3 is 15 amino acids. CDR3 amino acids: CASSSEDRAPSEQYF. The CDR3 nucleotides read TGTGCCAGTAGTAGCGAAGACAGGGCACCCTCCGAGCAGTACTTC.

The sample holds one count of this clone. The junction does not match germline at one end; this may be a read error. This chain's CDR3 is CASSPARASSHYHF. CDR3 DNA: TGTGCCAGCAGCCCCGCTCGGGCTAGCAGCCATTACCACTTC. V is TRBV3-1 (or the pseudogene TRBV3-2) and J is TRBJ2-5, with D possibly TRBD2 on 5 matching bases. This CDR3 has 14 amino acids. Germline V gene lookup returns CDR1 LGHDT and CDR2 YNNKEL (reference sequence).

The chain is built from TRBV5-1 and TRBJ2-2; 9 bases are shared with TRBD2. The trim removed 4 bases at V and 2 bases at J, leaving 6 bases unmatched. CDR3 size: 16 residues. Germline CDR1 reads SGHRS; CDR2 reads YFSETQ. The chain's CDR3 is CASSGPSGINTGELFF. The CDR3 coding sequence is TGCGCCAGCAGCGGACCTAGCGGGATTAACACCGGGGAGCTGTTTTTT.

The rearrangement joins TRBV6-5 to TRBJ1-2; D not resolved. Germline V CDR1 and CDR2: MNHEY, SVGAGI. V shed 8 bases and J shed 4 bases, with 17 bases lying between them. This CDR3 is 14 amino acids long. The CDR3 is CASGIQRASYGYTF. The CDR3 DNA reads TGTGCCAGCGGGATTCAGAGGGCCAGCTATGGCTACACCTTC.